One and the same sample provided the 22 T cell receptor beta chains below, sequenced in a study of OX40 agonist ivuxolimab in advanced cancers. Assay: immunoSEQ multiplex PCR; the TCRdb copy retains only in-frame clones and omits some. The sample lists 45,000 to 55,000 clones, roughly 81% occurring once. Sequencing was performed on CD4+ or CD8+ T cells sorted from blood, taken in a trial of the OX40 agonist ivuxolimab. These receptors originate from an adult with an advanced solid tumor such as melanoma, head and neck, liver or kidney cancer.

The gene calls are TRBV11-2 and TRBJ1-2; D is unclear. Trimming cost V 0 bases and J 4 bases, with 9 bases left between them. The CDR3 sequence is 14 residues long. Germline V gene lookup returns CDR1 SGHAT and CDR2 FQNNGV. The CDR3 coding sequence is TGTGCCAGCAGCTTAGACCCAGCTGGCTATGGCTACACCTTC. It is translated as CASSLDPAGYGYTF.

This clone came up a few times. The chain has TRBV6-5 and TRBJ1-1; no reliable D call. Deletions cut 4 bases from V and 5 bases from J, with 14 bases between. Germline V gene sequence: CDR1 MNHEY, CDR2 SVGAGI. This CDR3 has 14 residues. CDR3 DNA: TGTGCCAGCAGTTCGTCCTACGTGGGAACTGAAGCTTTCTTT. It is translated as CASSSSYVGTEAFF.

The chain is built from TRBV29-1 and TRBJ2-3; no clear D gene. The V gene's germline CDR1 is SQVTM and CDR2 ANQGSEA. The CDR3 is 14 residues long. Between the trimmed V and J ends, which lost 4 bases and 6 bases, there was a span of 17 bases. The DNA of the CDR3 is TGCAGCGTTGGGGATAGCCCCGCCGTGGATACGCAGTATTTT. Protein product: CSVGDSPAVDTQYF.

J is TRBJ2-7 and V is TRBV5-6; 11 bases are shared with TRBD1. The CDR3 extends over 16 amino acids. V shed 7 bases and J 3 bases; nucleotides not matched to a gene: 12. Germline loops: CDR1 SGHDT, CDR2 YYEEEE. CDR3 amino acids: CASRFYTGTGGYEQYF. Here the CDR3 DNA reads TGTGCCAGCCGATTCTATACCGGGACAGGGGGCTACGAGCAGTACTTC.

This clone has only a few counts. One end of the junction fails to match germline, which may point to a read error. The chain is built from TRBV11-3 and TRBJ2-7; D gene unclear. The CDR3 is made up of 11 amino acids. Germline V gene lookup returns CDR1 SGHNT and CDR2 YENEEA. Here the CDR3 DNA reads TGTGCCAGCAGCATAGACGACGAGCAGTACTTC. Encoded protein: CASSIDDEQYF.

This clone was counted once. The rearrangement links TRBV19 to TRBJ2-3; the D gene is possibly TRBD2 (5 bases). Germline CDR1 LNHDA, CDR2 SQIVND (reference sequence). V gave up 9 bases and J gave up 2 bases, with 12 bases separating them. The CDR3 length is 13 residues. The chain's CDR3 is CASSDGLTDTQYF. CDR3 coding DNA: TGTGCCAGCTCGGACGGACTCACAGATACGCAGTATTTT.

The rearrangement uses TRBV2 and TRBJ2-1, with a possible D match to TRBD1 (6 bases). Germline lookup yields CDR1 SNHLY and CDR2 FYNNEI. Deletions cut 5 bases from V and 3 bases from J, with 8 bases between. This CDR3 is built from 13 residues. The CDR3 reads CASSTGIYNEQFF. CDR3 DNA sequence: TGTGCCAGCAGTACAGGGATCTACAATGAGCAGTTCTTC.

The chain combines TRBV28 with TRBJ1-1, with no clear D. CDR1 and CDR2 from the germline V gene are MDHEN and SYDVKM. The CDR3 sequence is 13 residues long. Between the trimmed V and J ends, which lost 2 bases and 2 bases, there was a span of 6 bases. CDR3 protein: CASSLIANTEAFF. In DNA form, the CDR3 reads TGTGCCAGCAGTTTAATAGCTAACACTGAAGCTTTCTTT. The full variable domain, its missing parts supplied by reference TRBV28 and TRBJ1-1, is DVKVTQSSRYLVKRTGEKVFLECVQDMDHENMFWYRQDPGLGLRLIYFSYDVKMKEKGDIPEGYSVSREKKERFSLILESASTNQTSMYLCASSLIANTEAFFGQGTRLTVV.

This clone was seen a single time. The CDR3 sequence is CASSLDSGARSGANVLTF. The CDR3 DNA reads TGCGCCAGCAGCTTGGATTCGGGAGCCCGCTCTGGGGCCAACGTCCTGACTTTC. The J gene is TRBJ2-6, the V gene TRBV5-1, with D tentatively TRBD2 (6 bases). Trimming took 0 bases from V and 0 from J, leaving 13 bases between them. From germline, CDR1 is SGHRS and CDR2 YFSETQ. The CDR3 extends over 18 amino acids.

The gene calls are TRBV18 and TRBJ2-7; 7 bases match TRBD1. This CDR3 is built from 15 residues. V lost 6 bases and J lost 2; bases outside the gene matches: 10. Per germline, CDR1 KGHSH and CDR2 LQKENI. The CDR3 nucleotides read TGTGCCAGCTCTTACAGGGGTGGATCAACCTACGAGCAGTACTTC. This translates into CASSYRGGSTYEQYF.

The gene calls are TRBV4-1 and TRBJ2-3; TRBD1 matches 12 bases. The CDR3 has 17 amino acids. CDR1 and CDR2 (germline): MGHRA, YSYEKL. Losses at the gene ends were 0 bases for V and 3 bases for J; bases not matched to a gene: 4. The CDR3 spells CASSQDGTGGATDTQYF. In nucleotides, the CDR3 is TGCGCCAGCAGCCAAGATGGGACAGGGGGCGCGACAGATACGCAGTATTTT.

The chain employs TRBV5-4 and TRBJ2-2; TRBD1 is a possible D gene (5 bases). Trimming removed 0 bases at V and 12 bases at J, with 15 bases between. The CDR3 length is 14 residues. CDR1 and CDR2 (germline): SGHNT, YYREEE (reference sequence). The CDR3 bases are TGTGCCAGCAGCTTGGGGGGCCCTACTCGGAAGCTGTTTTTT. Its translation is CASSLGGPTRKLFF.

This clone was seen only a few times. This chain connects TRBV6-5 to TRBJ1-2; unclear D gene. The CDR3 length is 11 residues. The V gene lost 6 bases and the J gene lost 8 bases, with 10 bases spanning the gap. Germline CDR1 reads MNHEY; CDR2 reads SVGAGI. The CDR3 is CASRRGGGYTF. CDR3 bases: TGTGCCAGCAGAAGAGGAGGCGGCTACACCTTC.

The chain couples TRBV28 to TRBJ1-4; TRBD1 aligns across 8 bases. V was clipped by 4 bases and J by 4 bases; unmatched bases: 8. Germline values: CDR1 MDHEN, CDR2 SYDVKM. CDR3 length: 16 residues. CDR3 bases: TGTGCCAGCAGTTCCCCACCGGGACAGGTTAATGAAAAACTGTTTTTT. This encodes CASSSPPGQVNEKLFF. Using reference TRBV28 and TRBJ1-4 for the parts outside the CDR3, the full variable domain is DVKVTQSSRYLVKRTGEKVFLECVQDMDHENMFWYRQDPGLGLRLIYFSYDVKMKEKGDIPEGYSVSREKKERFSLILESASTNQTSMYLCASSSPPGQVNEKLFFGSGTQLSVL.

The J gene is TRBJ2-7, the V gene TRBV11-2; weak D call: TRBD2 (5 bases). V dropped 5 bases and J dropped 2 bases, with 13 bases sitting between them. The V gene's germline CDR1 is SGHAT and CDR2 FQNNGV. This CDR3 is 14 amino acids long. The CDR3 reads CASSRTSPAYEQYF. CDR3 DNA: TGTGCCAGCAGCCGCACTAGTCCCGCCTACGAGCAGTACTTC. Drawing the rest from reference TRBV11-2 and TRBJ2-7, the complete variable domain is EAGVAQSPRYKIIEKRQSVAFWCNPISGHATLYWYQQILGQGPKLLIQFQNNGVVDDSQLPKDRFSAERLKGVDSTLKIQPAKLEDSAVYLCASSRTSPAYEQYFGPGTRLTVT.

This chain uses TRBV6-1 with TRBJ1-5, with 7 bases identical to TRBD1. Germline V lookup: CDR1 MNHNS, CDR2 SASEGT. There are 15 residues in the CDR3. The junction had 7 bases not matched to a gene; V was cut back by 4 bases and J by 4 bases. CDR3 sequence (DNA): TGTGCCAGCAGTGGGGCTGGACAGGAGAATCAGCCCCAGCATTTT. Protein sequence: CASSGAGQENQPQHF.

V is TRBV9 and J is TRBJ1-1, with 9 bases that match TRBD1. CDR1 and CDR2 from the germline V gene are SGDLS and YYNGEE. The CDR3 extends over 15 amino acids. J gave up 7 bases and V 3 bases, and 10 bases lay outside the gene matches. Here the CDR3 DNA reads TGTGCCAGCAGCGCTACCGGGACAGGGTATGGTGAAGCTTTCTTT. Its translation is CASSATGTGYGEAFF.

This clone has only one observation. The chain recombines TRBV7-5 with TRBJ1-6; the table calls TRBD1, which could not be checked here. TRBV7-5 has pseudogene status. This CDR3 spans 15 amino acids. CDR3 amino acids: CARSLPTGLPSPLHF. CDR3 in DNA: TGTGCCAGAAGCTTACCTACAGGTCTACCTTCACCCCTCCACTTT.

This chain uses TRBV7-9 with TRBJ2-7; D may match TRBD1 or TRBD2 (6 bases each). The CDR3 sequence is 14 residues long. With 4 bases removed from V and 3 bases from J, the gap between germline ends came to 13 bases. Germline V gene lookup returns CDR1 SEHNR and CDR2 FQNEAQ (reference sequence). The CDR3 DNA reads TGTGCCAGCAGCTGGGCAGGGGACTTCTACGAGCAGTACTTC. Translated: CASSWAGDFYEQYF.

The V and J genes are TRBV2 and TRBJ2-1, with 12 bases that match TRBD2. V lost 6 bases to trimming and J lost 8 bases; unmatched junction nucleotides: 8. This CDR3 contains 15 residues. Germline V gene sequence: CDR1 SNHLY, CDR2 FYNNEI. CDR3 DNA: TGTGCCAGCAGCTTCCTAGCGGGAGGGGGGCATGAGCAGTTCTTC. This sequence encodes CASSFLAGGGHEQFF. The entire variable domain, with the rest obtained from reference TRBV2 and TRBJ2-1, is as follows: EPEVTQTPSHQVTQMGQEVILRCVPISNHLYFYWYRQILGQKVEFLVSFYNNEISEKSEIFDDQFSVERPDGSNFTLKIRSTKLEDSAMYFCASSFLAGGGHEQFFGPGTRLTVL.

This chain uses TRBV9 with TRBJ1-1; no firm D call. The CDR3 length is 13 residues. With 1 base removed from V and 2 bases from J, the gap between germline ends came to 6 bases. Germline-derived CDR1 and CDR2 are SGDLS and YYNGEE. The CDR3 DNA reads as TGTGCCAGCAGCGTACAGCTTAACACTGAAGCTTTCTTT. It yields the protein CASSVQLNTEAFF.

The V gene is TRBV30, the J gene TRBJ2-1, with no clear D. V gave up 1 base and J gave up 10 bases, with 8 bases separating them. The CDR3 contains 11 residues. CDR1 and CDR2 from the germline V gene are GTSNPN and SVGIG (reference sequence). The CDR3 nucleotides are TGTGCCTGGAGTGCCGCAGGCGAGCAGTTCTTC. Protein product: CAWSAAGEQFF.